This T cell receptor beta chain was retrieved from a study of T cell changes during pregnancy in multiple sclerosis. The table came from immunoSEQ multiplex PCR; TCRdb's copy has only in-frame clones and leaves some out. The table has about 85,000 clones, approximately 93% seen once. V gave up 0 bases and J gave up 0 bases, with 9 bases separating them. This CDR3 has 15 residues. Germline values: CDR1 GTSNPN, CDR2 SVGIG (reference sequence). Sample: peripheral blood, taken in the first trimester of pregnancy. This sequence was found in a female donor with multiple sclerosis, enrolled in a pregnancy study. The chain recombines TRBV30 with TRBJ1-3; D is uncertain. The CDR3 DNA is TGTGCCTGGAGTGTAAGGAGACTCTCTGGAAACACCATATATTTT. It codes for CAWSVRRLSGNTIYF.